Listed below are T cell receptor beta chains from one sample, sequenced in a study of cytomegalovirus exposure and HLA in healthy donors. The assay was immunoSEQ multiplex PCR, and TCRdb's table has in-frame clones only and misses some. The sample has about 140,000 clones, 70% to 90% seen once. The sequenced sample was PBMCs. These receptor sequences come from a man aged 18 to 29 in good health and CMV-seronegative. The CDR3 runs from the conserved cysteine through the conserved F or W. Fields, in order: V gene, clone size, D gene, J gene, CDR3 DNA, CDR3 protein. A D gene is named only where the DNA matches it firmly. Clone size is given for some rows only: seen once, a few or many times, or a class if the clone is expanded.

TRBV7-9	.	.	TRBJ2-5	TGTGCCAGCAATCTGAGGGATATTCATCGCCGAGGAGAGACCCAGTACTTC	CASNLRDIHRRGETQYF
TRBV28	.	.	TRBJ1-2	TGTGCCAGCAGTTATCAGGCTAACTATGGCTACACCTTC	CASSYQANYGYTF
TRBV27	.	TRBD2	TRBJ2-7	TGTGCCAGCAGCGAGGGACTAGCGGAGCGGGGGGACTACGAGCAGTACTTC	CASSEGLAERGDYEQYF
TRBV5-1	.	TRBD1	TRBJ1-3	TGCGCCAGCAGCTTGGCTCCGGGACAGGGTTCTGGAAACACCATATATTTT	CASSLAPGQGSGNTIYF
TRBV18	.	.	TRBJ1-3	TGTGCCAGCTCACCAATCGACAACCGTTTTAGCTCTGGAAACACCATATATTTT	CASSPIDNRFSSGNTIYF
TRBV28	once	TRBD1	TRBJ2-7	TGTGCCAGCAGCGAGGACAGGGGTGGGTCCTACGAGCAGTACTTC	CASSEDRGGSYEQYF
TRBV7-9	.	.	TRBJ1-1	TGTGCCAGCAGCTTAGTCCAGGGGCCCACTGAAGCTTTCTTT	CASSLVQGPTEAFF
TRBV20-1	.	.	TRBJ2-1	TGCAGTGCTTTCCCGTACAATGAGCAGTTCTTC	CSAFPYNEQFF
TRBV15	.	.	TRBJ2-7	TGTGCCACCAGCAGGGGTTCGGGCGAGCAGTACTTC	CATSRGSGEQYF
TRBV28	.	.	TRBJ2-7	TGTGCCAGCAGTTCCCAGAAAATCTCCTACGAGCAGTACTTC	CASSSQKISYEQYF
TRBV7-9	.	TRBD1	TRBJ2-7	TGTGCCAGCAGCGCGGACCACCACAGGGGAAGGAAGCAGTACTTC	CASSADHHRGRKQYF
TRBV6-1	few	TRBD1	TRBJ1-5	TGTGCCAGCAGTGATGTACAGGGGAGTATATCAGGCATCCAGCATTTT	CASSDVQGSISGIQHF
TRBV19	.	.	TRBJ2-3	TGTGCCAGTAGACCACCCCGCCCAGGCGCAGATACGCAGTATTTT	CASRPPRPGADTQYF
TRBV5-1	once	TRBD1	TRBJ1-1	TGCGCCAGCAGCTCTACAGGGGGTACTGAAGCTTTCTTT	CASSSTGGTEAFF